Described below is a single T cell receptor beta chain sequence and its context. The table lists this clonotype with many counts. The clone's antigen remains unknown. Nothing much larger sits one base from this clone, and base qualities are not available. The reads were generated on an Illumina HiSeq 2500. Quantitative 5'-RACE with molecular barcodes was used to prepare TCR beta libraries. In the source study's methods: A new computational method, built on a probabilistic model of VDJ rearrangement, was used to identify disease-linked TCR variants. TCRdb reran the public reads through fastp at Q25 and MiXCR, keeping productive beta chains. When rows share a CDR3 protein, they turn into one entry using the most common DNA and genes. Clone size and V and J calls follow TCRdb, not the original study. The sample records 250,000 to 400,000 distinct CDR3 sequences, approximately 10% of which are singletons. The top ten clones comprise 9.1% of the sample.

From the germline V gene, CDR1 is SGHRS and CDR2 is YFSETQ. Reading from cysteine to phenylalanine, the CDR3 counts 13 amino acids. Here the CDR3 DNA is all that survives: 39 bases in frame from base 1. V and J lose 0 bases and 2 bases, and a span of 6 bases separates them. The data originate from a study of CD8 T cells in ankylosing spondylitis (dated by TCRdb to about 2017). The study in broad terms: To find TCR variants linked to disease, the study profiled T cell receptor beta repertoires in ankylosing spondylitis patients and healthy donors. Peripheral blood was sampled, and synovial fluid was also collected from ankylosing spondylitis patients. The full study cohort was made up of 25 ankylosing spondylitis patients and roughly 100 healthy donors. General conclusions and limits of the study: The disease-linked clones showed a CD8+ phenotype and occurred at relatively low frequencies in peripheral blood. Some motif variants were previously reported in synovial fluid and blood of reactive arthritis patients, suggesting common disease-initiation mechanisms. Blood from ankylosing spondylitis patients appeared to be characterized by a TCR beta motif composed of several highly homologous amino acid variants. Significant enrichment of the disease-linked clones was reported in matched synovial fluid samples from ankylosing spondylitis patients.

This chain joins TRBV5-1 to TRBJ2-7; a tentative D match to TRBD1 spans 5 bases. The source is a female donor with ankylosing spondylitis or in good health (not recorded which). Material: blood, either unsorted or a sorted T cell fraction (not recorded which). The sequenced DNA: TGCGCCAGCAGCTTGGAGGGGCCCTACGAGCAGTACTTC. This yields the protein CASSLEGPYEQYF.